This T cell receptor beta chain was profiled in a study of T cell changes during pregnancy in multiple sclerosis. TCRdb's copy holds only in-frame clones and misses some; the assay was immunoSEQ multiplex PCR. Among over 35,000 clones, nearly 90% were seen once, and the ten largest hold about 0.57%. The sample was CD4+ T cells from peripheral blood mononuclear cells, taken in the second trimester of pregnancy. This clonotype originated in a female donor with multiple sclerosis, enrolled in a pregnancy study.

DNA of the CDR3: TGCAGCGTTGTAGTAGCCAAAAACATTCAGTACTTC. Translated: CSVVVAKNIQYF. The rearrangement links TRBV29-1 to TRBJ2-4; no firm D call. Germline lookup yields CDR1 SQVTM and CDR2 ANQGSEA. The CDR3 length is 12 residues. V was cut by 4 bases and J by 0 bases, with 4 bases left in between.